This T cell receptor beta chain derives from a study of a mutant IDH1 vaccine in newly diagnosed glioma. Overall study context: Once 4-6 weeks had passed after radiotherapy alone, vaccination started, or it started with temozolomide cycles.

A note on this clone: Its antigen is currently unknown.

TCRdb's table, derived via immunoSEQ multiplex PCR, lists solely in-frame clones and lacks some. Of just under 70,000 clones in the sample, roughly 84% were seen once. The time point here: week 35, safety follow-up. Vaccinated patients received 300 ug of mutant IDH1 20-mer peptide per dose, with topical imiquimod. V lost 4 bases to trimming and J lost 6 bases; unmatched junction nucleotides: 13. Germline loops: CDR1 MNHNY, CDR2 SVGAGI (reference sequence). The CDR3 loop spans 16 amino acids. The sequencing used PBMCs, collected from a glioma patient whose treatment included an IDH1 peptide vaccine. The chain recombines TRBV6-6 with TRBJ2-3; TRBD2 aligns across 7 bases. This sequence was found in a man between 18 and 29 years old with glioma. The CDR3 spells CASSSTGRGGVDTQYF. Here the CDR3 DNA reads TGTGCCAGCAGTTCTACGGGGAGGGGTGGCGTTGATACGCAGTATTTT.